Sequencing of this TCR beta chain was carried out in a study of T cells in Graves' hyperthyroidism and ophthalmopathy. About the research overall: Initial diagnosis, before any treatment, was when peripheral blood was collected.

Points from the study as a whole: Most clonotypes that expanded in the thyroid above 0.001 also showed up in blood.

This clonotype was counted at least ten times. Its target is not known. In germline, CDR1 is SNHLY, CDR2 FYNNEI. The CDR3 covers 14 residues. V lost 7 bases and J 0 bases, leaving 13 bases between the germline ends. Graves' hyperthyroidism is called stable when ophthalmopathy does not progress within 18 months. Exclusions: uncontrolled infection, other autoimmune disease, pregnancy, lactation. RNA transcripts provided the source from which TCR beta CDR3 regions were amplified. The HTBI primer set served for first-round RT-PCR of the TCR CDR3. TCRdb recomputed calls from the multiplex PCR reads with MiXCR, one row per CDR3 protein. This table holds about 560,000 distinct CDR3 sequences, roughly a sixth found once.

The source of this sequence is a woman aged 18-29 years with Graves' hyperthyroidism. Sequenced: blood. The rearrangement joins TRBV2 to TRBJ2-7; D assignment may be TRBD1 or TRBD2 (6 bases each). The CDR3, as DNA: TGTGCCAGCAAAGGGGGGCCCCTCTCCTACGAGCAGTACTTC. Protein sequence: CASKGGPLSYEQYF.